This T cell receptor beta chain was profiled in a study of T-cell memory formation after mild COVID-19. Germline lookup yields CDR1 SGHRS and CDR2 YFSETQ. The ends lost 4 bases at V and 2 bases at J; junction bases unmatched: 7. CDR3 length equals 15 residues. TCRdb fed the 5' RACE reads into MiXCR, producing one record per CDR3 protein. Among 410,000 or so distinct CDR3 sequences, less than 25% were seen once, and the ten largest hold 13%. Sequenced input: PBMCs or a T cell subset sorted from them (not recorded which). This rearrangement joins TRBV5-1 to TRBJ2-3; the match to TRBD2 covers 7 bases. The clonotype comes from an adult woman who had mild COVID-19 (a few samples of this study predate the infection). Cell type and time point are not known. CDR3 residues: CASSNQGRATDTQYF. In DNA, the CDR3 is TGCGCCAGCAGCAACCAAGGGAGGGCCACAGATACGCAGTATTTT.